This TCR beta chain appears in the sequencing data of a study of T cell responses to AZD1222 COVID-19 vaccine. Some clones are missing from TCRdb's copy, which holds only in-frame ones; the method was immunoSEQ multiplex PCR. The sample carries around 180,000 clones, around nine tenths recorded once. Regarding the study as a whole: Among spike-specific TCRs, nearly half reportedly target unmutated variant regions. In all cases, repertoires were sampled only after the peak T cell response. Females outnumbered males among donors, who were mostly white British; clonal diversity was possibly underestimated.

The length of the CDR3 is 13 residues. Looked up from germline, CDR1 is MNHEY and CDR2 is SVGAGI. V was clipped by 0 bases and J by 0 bases, with 3 bases between them. Concerning this clone itself: Its cognate antigen is unknown.

V and J are TRBV6-5 and TRBJ2-7; D call uncertain. The source is an adult in good health. The sample consisted of peripheral blood, taken on day 0 of AZD1222 vaccination. CDR3 nucleotide sequence: TGTGCCAGCAGTTACTCTTCCTCCTACGAGCAGTACTTC. Its protein product is CASSYSSSYEQYF.